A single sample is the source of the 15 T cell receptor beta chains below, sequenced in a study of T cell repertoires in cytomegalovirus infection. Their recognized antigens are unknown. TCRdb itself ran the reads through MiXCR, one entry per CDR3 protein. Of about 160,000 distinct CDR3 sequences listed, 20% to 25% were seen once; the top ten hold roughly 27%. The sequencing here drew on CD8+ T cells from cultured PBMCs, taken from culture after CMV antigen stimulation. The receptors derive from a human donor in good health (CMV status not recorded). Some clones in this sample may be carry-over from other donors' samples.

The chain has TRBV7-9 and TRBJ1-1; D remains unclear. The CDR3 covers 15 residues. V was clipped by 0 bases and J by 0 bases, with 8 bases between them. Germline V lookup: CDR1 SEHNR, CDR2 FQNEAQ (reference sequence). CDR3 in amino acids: CASSLASGMNTEAFF. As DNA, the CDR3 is TGTGCCAGCAGCTTAGCTTCAGGAATGAACACTGAAGCTTTCTTT.

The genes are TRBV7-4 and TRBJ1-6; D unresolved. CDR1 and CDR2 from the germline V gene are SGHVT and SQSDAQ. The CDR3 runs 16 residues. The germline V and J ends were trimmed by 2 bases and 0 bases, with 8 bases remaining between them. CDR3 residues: CASSLSSRSYNSPLHF. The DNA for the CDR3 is TGTGCCAGCAGCTTAAGTTCCCGCTCCTATAATTCACCCCTCCACTTT.

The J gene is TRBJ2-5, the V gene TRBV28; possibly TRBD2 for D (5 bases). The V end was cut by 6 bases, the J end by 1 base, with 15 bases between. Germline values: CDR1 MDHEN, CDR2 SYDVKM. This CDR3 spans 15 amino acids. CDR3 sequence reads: CASSPLWEIQETQYF. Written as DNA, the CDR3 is TGTGCCAGCAGCCCTTTGTGGGAGATCCAAGAGACCCAGTACTTC.

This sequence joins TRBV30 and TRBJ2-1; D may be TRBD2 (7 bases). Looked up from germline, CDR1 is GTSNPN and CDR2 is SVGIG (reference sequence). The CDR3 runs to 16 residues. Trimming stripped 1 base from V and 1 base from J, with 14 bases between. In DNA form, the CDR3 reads TGTGCCTGGAGTGCCCCGCGGGGGCCGTCCTACAATGAGCAGTTCTTC. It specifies CAWSAPRGPSYNEQFF.

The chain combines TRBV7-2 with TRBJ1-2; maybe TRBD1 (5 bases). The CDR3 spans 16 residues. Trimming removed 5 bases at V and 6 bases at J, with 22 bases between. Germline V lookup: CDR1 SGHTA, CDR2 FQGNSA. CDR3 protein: CASSRFGRDWLDGYTF. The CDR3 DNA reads TGTGCCAGCAGCCGATTCGGTCGGGACTGGCTGGATGGCTACACCTTC.

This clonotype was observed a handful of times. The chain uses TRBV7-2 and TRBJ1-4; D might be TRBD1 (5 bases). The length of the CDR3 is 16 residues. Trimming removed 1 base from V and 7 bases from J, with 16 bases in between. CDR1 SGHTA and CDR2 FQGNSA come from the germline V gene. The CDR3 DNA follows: TGTGCCAGCAGCTTAGGAGGAATCGGACATTCTGAAAAACTGTTTTTT. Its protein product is CASSLGGIGHSEKLFF.

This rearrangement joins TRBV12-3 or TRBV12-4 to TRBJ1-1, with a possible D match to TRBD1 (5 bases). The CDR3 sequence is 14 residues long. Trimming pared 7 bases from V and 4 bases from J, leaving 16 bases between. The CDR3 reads CASTMGGGFTEAFF. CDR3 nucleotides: TGTGCCAGCACCATGGGGGGGGGGTTCACTGAAGCTTTCTTT.

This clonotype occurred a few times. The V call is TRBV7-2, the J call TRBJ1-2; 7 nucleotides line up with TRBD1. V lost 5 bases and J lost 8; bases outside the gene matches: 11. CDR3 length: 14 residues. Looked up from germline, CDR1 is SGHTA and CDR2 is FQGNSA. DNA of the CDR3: TGTGCCAGCAGCCCCACGGGACAGAGATTGGGCTACACCTTC. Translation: CASSPTGQRLGYTF.

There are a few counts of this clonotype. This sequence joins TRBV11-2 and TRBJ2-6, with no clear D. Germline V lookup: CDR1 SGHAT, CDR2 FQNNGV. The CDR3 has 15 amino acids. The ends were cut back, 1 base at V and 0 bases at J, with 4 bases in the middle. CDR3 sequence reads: CASSLGSSGANVLTF. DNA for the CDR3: TGTGCCAGCAGCTTAGGTTCCTCTGGGGCCAACGTCCTGACTTTC. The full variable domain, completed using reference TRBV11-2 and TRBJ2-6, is EAGVAQSPRYKIIEKRQSVAFWCNPISGHATLYWYQQILGQGPKLLIQFQNNGVVDDSQLPKDRFSAERLKGVDSTLKIQPAKLEDSAVYLCASSLGSSGANVLTFGAGSRLTVL.

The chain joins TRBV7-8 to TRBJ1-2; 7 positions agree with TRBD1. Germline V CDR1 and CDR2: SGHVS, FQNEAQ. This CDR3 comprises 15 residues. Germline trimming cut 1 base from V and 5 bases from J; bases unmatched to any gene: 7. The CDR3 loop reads CASSLVAGGVYGYTF. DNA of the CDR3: TGTGCCAGCAGCTTAGTGGCAGGGGGTGTTTATGGCTACACCTTC.

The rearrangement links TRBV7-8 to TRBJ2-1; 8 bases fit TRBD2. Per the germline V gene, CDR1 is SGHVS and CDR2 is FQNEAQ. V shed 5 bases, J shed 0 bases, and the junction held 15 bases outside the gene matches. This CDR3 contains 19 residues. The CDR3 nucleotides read TGTGCCAGCAGCCCCCGTATTGGCGGGGGGCCGAGCTCCTACAATGAGCAGTTCTTC. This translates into CASSPRIGGGPSSYNEQFF.

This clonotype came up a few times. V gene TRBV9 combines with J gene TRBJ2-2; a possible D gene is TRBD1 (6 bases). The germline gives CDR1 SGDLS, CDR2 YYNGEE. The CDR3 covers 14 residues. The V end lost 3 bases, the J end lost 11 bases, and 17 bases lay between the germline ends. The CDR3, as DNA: TGTGCCAGCAGCGGAAGACAGGCCAGCGGCGAGCTGTTTTTT. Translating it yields CASSGRQASGELFF.

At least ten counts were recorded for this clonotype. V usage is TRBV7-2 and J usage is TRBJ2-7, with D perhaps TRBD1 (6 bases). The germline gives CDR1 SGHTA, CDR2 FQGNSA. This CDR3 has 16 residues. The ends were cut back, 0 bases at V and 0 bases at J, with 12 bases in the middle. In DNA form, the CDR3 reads TGTGCCAGCAGCTTAGCGCAGGACAGTAGCTCCTACGAGCAGTACTTC. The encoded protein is CASSLAQDSSSYEQYF. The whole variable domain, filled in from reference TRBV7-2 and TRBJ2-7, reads GAGVSQSPSNKVTEKGKDVELRCDPISGHTALYWYRQSLGQGLEFLIYFQGNSAPDKSGLPSDRFSAERTGGSVSTLTIQRTQQEDSAVYLCASSLAQDSSSYEQYFGPGTRLTVT.

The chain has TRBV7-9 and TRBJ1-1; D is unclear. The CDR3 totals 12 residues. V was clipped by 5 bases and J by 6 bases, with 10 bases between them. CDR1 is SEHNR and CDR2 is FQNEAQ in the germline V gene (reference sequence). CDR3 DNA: TGTGCCAGCAGCCCCCCTGGGGCTGAAGCTTTCTTT. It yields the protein CASSPPGAEAFF.

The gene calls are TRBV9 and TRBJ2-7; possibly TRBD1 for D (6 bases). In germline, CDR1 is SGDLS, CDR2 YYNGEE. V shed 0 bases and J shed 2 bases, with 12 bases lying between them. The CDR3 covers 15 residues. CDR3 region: CASSVGLGAAYEQYF. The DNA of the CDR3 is TGTGCCAGCAGCGTAGGTCTGGGGGCAGCCTACGAGCAGTACTTC.